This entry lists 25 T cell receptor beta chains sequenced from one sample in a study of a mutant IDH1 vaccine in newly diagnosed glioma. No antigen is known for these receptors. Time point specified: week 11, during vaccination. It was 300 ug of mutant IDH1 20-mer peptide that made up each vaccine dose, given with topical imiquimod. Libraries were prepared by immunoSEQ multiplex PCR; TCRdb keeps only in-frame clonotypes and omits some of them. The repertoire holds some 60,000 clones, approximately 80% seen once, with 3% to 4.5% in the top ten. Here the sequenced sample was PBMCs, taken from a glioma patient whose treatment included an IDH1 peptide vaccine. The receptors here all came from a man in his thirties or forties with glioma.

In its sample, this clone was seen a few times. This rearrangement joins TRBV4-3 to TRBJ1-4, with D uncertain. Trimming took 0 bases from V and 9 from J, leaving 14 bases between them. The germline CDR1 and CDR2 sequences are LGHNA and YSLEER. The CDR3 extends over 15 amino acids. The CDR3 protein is CASSQEFAFRKKLFF. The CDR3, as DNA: TGCGCCAGCAGCCAAGAATTCGCTTTCAGGAAAAAACTGTTTTTT.

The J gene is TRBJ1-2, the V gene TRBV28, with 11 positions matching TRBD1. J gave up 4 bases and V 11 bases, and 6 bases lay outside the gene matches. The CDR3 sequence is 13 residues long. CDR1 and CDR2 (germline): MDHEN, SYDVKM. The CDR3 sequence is CAGQGAYGYGYTF. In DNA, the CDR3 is TGTGCCGGACAGGGGGCGTACGGCTATGGCTACACCTTC.

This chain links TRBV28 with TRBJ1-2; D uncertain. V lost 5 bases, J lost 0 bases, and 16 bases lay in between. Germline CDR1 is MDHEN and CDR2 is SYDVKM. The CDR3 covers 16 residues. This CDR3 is CASSPRFGDTNYGYTF. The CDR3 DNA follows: TGTGCCAGCAGTCCGCGTTTTGGAGATACTAACTATGGCTACACCTTC.

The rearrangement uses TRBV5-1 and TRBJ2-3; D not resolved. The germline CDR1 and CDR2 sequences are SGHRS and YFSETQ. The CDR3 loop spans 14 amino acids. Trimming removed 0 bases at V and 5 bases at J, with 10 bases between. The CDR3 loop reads CASSLVLTGDTQYF. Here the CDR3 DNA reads TGCGCCAGCAGCTTGGTCCTAACTGGAGATACGCAGTATTTT.

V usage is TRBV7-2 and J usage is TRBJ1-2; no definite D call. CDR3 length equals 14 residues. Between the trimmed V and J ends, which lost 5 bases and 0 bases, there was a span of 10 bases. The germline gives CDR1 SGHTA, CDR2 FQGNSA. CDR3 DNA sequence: TGTGCCAGCAGCCCAGTCGCAGCTAACTATGGCTACACCTTC. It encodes CASSPVAANYGYTF. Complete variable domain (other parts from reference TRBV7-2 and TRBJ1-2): GAGVSQSPSNKVTEKGKDVELRCDPISGHTALYWYRQSLGQGLEFLIYFQGNSAPDKSGLPSDRFSAERTGGSVSTLTIQRTQQEDSAVYLCASSPVAANYGYTFGSGTRLTVV.

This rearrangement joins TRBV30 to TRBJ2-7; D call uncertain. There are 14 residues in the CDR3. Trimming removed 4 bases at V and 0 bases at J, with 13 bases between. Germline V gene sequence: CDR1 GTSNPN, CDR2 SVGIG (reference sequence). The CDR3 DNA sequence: TGTGCCTGGACGCCATCGCATCTCTCCTACGAGCAGTACTTC. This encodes CAWTPSHLSYEQYF. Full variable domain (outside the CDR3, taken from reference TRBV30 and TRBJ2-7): SQTIHQWPATLVQPVGSPLSLECTVEGTSNPNLYWYRQAAGRGLQLLFYSVGIGQISSEVPQNLSASRPQDRQFILSSKKLLLSDSGFYLCAWTPSHLSYEQYFGPGTRLTVT.

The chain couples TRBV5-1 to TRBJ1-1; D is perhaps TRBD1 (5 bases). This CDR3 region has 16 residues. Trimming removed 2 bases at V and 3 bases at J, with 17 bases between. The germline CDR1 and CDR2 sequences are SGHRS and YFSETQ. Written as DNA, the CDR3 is TGCGCCAGCAGCTTCGGGACTCCCATGGGGGACACTGAAGCTTTCTTT. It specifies CASSFGTPMGDTEAFF.

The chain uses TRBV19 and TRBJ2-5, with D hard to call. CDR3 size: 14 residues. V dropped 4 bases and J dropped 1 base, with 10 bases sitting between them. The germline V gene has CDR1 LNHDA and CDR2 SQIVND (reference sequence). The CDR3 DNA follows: TGTGCCAGTAGTACCCGACGCTTCCAAGAGACCCAGTACTTC. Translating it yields CASSTRRFQETQYF.

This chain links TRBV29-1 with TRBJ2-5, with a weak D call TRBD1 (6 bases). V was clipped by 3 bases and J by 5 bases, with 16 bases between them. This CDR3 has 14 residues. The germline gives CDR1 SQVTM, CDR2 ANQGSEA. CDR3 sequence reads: CSVDGTGLGETQYF. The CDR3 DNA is TGCAGCGTTGATGGTACAGGGTTGGGGGAGACCCAGTACTTC.

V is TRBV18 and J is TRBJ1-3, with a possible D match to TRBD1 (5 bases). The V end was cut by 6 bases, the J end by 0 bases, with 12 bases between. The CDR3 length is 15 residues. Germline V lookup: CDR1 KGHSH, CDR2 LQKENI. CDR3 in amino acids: CASSSGSISGNTIYF. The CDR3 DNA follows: TGTGCCAGCTCTTCAGGGAGCATCTCTGGAAACACCATATATTTT.

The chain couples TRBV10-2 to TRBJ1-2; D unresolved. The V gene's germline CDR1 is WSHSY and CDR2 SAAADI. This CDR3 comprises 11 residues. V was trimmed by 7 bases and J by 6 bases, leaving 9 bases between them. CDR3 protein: CASTPGDGYTF. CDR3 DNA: TGCGCCAGCACGCCAGGAGATGGCTACACCTTC.

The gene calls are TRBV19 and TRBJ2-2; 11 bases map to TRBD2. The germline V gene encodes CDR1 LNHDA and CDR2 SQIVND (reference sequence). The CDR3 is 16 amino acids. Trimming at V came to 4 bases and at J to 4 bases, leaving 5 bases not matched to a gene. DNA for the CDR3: TGTGCCAGTAGTAGAACTAGCGGGGGAGGCACCGGGGAGCTGTTTTTT. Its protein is CASSRTSGGGTGELFF.

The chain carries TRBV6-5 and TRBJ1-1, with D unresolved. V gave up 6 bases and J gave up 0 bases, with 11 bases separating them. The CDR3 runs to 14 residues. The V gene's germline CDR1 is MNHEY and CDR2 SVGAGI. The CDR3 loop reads CASSLNHMNTEAFF. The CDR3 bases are TGTGCCAGCAGCCTCAATCATATGAACACTGAAGCTTTCTTT.

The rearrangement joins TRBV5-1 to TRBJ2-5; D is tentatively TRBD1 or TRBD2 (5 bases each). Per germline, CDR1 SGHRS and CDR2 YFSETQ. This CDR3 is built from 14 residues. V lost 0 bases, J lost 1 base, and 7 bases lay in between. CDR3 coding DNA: TGCGCCAGCAGCTTGGGGGACGTCCAAGAGACCCAGTACTTC. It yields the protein CASSLGDVQETQYF.

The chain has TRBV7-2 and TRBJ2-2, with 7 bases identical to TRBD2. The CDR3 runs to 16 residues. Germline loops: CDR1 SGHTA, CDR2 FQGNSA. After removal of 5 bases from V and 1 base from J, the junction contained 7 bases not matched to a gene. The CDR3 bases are TGTGCCAGCAGCCCCCCGGGACTACGGAACACCGGGGAGCTGTTTTTT. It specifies CASSPPGLRNTGELFF. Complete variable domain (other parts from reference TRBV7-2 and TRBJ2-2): GAGVSQSPSNKVTEKGKDVELRCDPISGHTALYWYRQSLGQGLEFLIYFQGNSAPDKSGLPSDRFSAERTGGSVSTLTIQRTQQEDSAVYLCASSPPGLRNTGELFFGEGSRLTVL.

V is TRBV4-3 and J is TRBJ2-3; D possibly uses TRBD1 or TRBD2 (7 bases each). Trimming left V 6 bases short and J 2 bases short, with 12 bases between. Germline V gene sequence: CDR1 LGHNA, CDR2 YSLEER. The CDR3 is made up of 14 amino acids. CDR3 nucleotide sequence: TGCGCCAGCAGGGCAGGGGGGGACACAGATACGCAGTATTTT. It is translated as CASRAGGDTDTQYF.

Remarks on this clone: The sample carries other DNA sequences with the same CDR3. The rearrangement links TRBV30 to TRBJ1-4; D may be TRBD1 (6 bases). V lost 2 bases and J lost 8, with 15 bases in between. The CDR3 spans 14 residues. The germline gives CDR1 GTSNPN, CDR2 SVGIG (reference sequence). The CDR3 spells CAWSPMGGQEKLFF. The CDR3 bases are TGTGCCTGGAGTCCCATGGGGGGGCAAGAAAAACTGTTTTTT. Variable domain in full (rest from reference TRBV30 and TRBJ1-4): SQTIHQWPATLVQPVGSPLSLECTVEGTSNPNLYWYRQAAGRGLQLLFYSVGIGQISSEVPQNLSASRPQDRQFILSSKKLLLSDSGFYLCAWSPMGGQEKLFFGSGTQLSVL.

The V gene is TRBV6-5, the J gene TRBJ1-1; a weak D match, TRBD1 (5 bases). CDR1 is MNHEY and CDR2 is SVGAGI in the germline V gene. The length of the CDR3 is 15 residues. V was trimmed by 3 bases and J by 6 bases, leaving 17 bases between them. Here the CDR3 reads CASSYHGDKGSEAFF. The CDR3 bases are TGTGCCAGCAGTTATCATGGGGATAAGGGGTCTGAAGCTTTCTTT.

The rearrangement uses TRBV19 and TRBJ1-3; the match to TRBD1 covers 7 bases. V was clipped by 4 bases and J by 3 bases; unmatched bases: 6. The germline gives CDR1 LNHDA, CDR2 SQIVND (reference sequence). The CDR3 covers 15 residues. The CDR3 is CASSRRDSYGNTIYF. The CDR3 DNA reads TGTGCCAGTAGTAGGAGGGACAGTTATGGAAACACCATATATTTT.

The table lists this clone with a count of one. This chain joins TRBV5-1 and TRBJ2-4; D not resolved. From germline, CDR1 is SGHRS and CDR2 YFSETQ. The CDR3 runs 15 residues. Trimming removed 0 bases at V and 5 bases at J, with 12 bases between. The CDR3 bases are TGCGCCAGCAGCTTGGAAGGTGTCTTAGAAAACATTCAGTACTTC. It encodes CASSLEGVLENIQYF.

CDR3 residues: CASSQMTENTEAFF. In DNA, the CDR3 is TGTGCCAGCAGCCAGATGACAGAGAACACTGAAGCTTTCTTT. The chain is built from TRBV4-2 and TRBJ1-1, with a tentative D call TRBD1 (5 bases). CDR1 and CDR2 (germline): LGHNA, YNFKEQ. The V gene lost 3 bases and the J gene lost 1 base, with 9 bases spanning the gap. This CDR3 has 14 residues.

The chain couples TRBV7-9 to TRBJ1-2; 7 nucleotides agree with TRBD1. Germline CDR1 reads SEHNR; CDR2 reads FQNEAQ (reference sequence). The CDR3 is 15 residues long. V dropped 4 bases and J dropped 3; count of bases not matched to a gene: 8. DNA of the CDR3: TGTGCCAGCAGCTCCCACAGGGGACGGGACTATGGCTACACCTTC. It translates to CASSSHRGRDYGYTF. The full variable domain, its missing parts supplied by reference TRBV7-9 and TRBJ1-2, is DTGVSQNPRHKITKRGQNVTFRCDPISEHNRLYWYRQTLGQGPEFLTYFQNEAQLEKSRLLSDRFSAERPKGSFSTLEIQRTEQGDSAMYLCASSSHRGRDYGYTFGSGTRLTVV.

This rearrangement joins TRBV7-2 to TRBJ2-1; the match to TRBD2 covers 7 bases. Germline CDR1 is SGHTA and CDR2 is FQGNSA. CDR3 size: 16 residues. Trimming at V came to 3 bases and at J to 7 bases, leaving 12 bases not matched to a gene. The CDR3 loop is CASSFSSSGLRNEQFF. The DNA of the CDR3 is TGTGCCAGCAGCTTTAGTAGTAGCGGGCTAAGGAATGAGCAGTTCTTC.

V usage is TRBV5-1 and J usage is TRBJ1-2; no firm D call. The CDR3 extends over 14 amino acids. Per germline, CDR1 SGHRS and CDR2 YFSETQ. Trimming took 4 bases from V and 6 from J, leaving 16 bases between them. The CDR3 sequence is CASSVDRAADGYTF. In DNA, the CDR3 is TGCGCCAGCAGCGTGGATAGGGCTGCGGATGGCTACACCTTC.

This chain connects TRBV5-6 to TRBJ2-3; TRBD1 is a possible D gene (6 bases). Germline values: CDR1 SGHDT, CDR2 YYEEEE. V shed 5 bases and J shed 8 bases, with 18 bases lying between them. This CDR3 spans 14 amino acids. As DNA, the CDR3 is TGTGCCAGCAGTTTTGAAGGGGAAGGGGGTACGCAGTATTTT. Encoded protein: CASSFEGEGGTQYF.